This is a list of T cell receptor beta chains from one sample in a study of Ad26.COV2.S vaccination and SARS-CoV-2 variants. Here immunoSEQ multiplex PCR was the method, and the copy in TCRdb shows in-frame clones only, minus some. Among approximately 350,000 clones listed, around 87% were seen once. The sequencing here drew on peripheral blood, taken in a trial of Ad26.COV2.S vaccine versus placebo. The receptors were sampled from a person aged 18-65 years who received the Ad26.COV2.S COVID-19 vaccine or a placebo. CDR3s include the opening cysteine and the closing phenylalanine or tryptophan. A D gene is named only where the DNA matches it firmly. Not all rows give a size; the values are once, few, many and, for expanded clones, a class.

cdr3_aa	cdr3_nt	clone_size	v_call	j_call	d_call
CASSELPGQYNEQFF	TGTGCCAGCAGTGAACTACCGGGACAGTACAATGAGCAGTTCTTC	NA	TRBV6-1	TRBJ2-1	TRBD1
CASRPGSSGNTIYF	TGTGCCAGCAGACCAGGGAGCTCTGGAAACACCATATATTTT	NA	TRBV27	TRBJ1-3	NA
CASSLVQGRTTRNEQFF	TGTGCCAGCAGCTTGGTCCAGGGGAGGACTACGAGGAATGAGCAGTTCTTC	NA	TRBV5-5	TRBJ2-1	NA
CASSLAGGDYGYTF	TGTGCCAGCAGCTTAGCAGGGGGAGACTATGGCTACACCTTC	NA	TRBV7-2	TRBJ1-2	NA
CASSFVLELADTIYF	TGTGCCAGCAGCTTTGTTCTTGAGCTGGCCGACACCATATATTTT	NA	TRBV7-9	TRBJ1-3	NA
CASSQETNEQFF	TGCGCCAGCAGCCAGGAAACCAATGAGCAGTTCTTC	NA	TRBV4-1	TRBJ2-1	NA
CASSPLGSGGPSYNEQFF	TGCGCCAGCAGCCCTTTGGGTAGCGGGGGGCCCTCCTACAATGAGCAGTTCTTC	NA	TRBV4-1	TRBJ2-1	TRBD2
CSASDSGQGSYNEQFF	TGCAGTGCTAGTGATTCCGGACAGGGATCCTACAATGAGCAGTTCTTC	once	TRBV20-1	TRBJ2-1	TRBD1
CASSHRDYNSPLHF	TGTGCCAGCAGCCACAGGGATTATAATTCACCCCTCCACTTT	NA	TRBV5-4	TRBJ1-6	NA
CASSKRGQGPLHF	TGTGCCAGCAGCAAAAGGGGACAGGGGCCCCTCCACTTT	NA	TRBV21-1	TRBJ1-6	NA
CASSSTGGYNSQFF	TGTGCCAGCAGCTCCACGGGGGGGTACAATTCGCAGTTCTTC	NA	TRBV7-3	TRBJ2-1	TRBD2
CASSPKTPGQGRHEQYF	TGTGCCAGCTCACCGAAGACTCCTGGACAGGGGCGGCACGAGCAGTACTTC	NA	TRBV18	TRBJ2-7	TRBD1
CATQAFYGYTF	TGTGCCACCCAAGCGTTCTATGGCTACACCTTC	NA	TRBV27	TRBJ1-2	NA
CASSPGAGDYGYTF	TGTGCCAGCTCACCAGGGGCAGGAGACTATGGCTACACCTTC	NA	TRBV18	TRBJ1-2	NA
CASSPSQETQYF	TGTGCCAGCTCACCTAGCCAAGAGACCCAGTACTTC	NA	TRBV18	TRBJ2-5	NA
CAWSVTRGRDEQYF	TGTGCCTGGAGTGTAACCCGCGGGCGCGACGAGCAGTACTTC	NA	TRBV30	TRBJ2-7	NA
CASSHQRGGSSYNEQFF	TGCGCCAGCAGCCATCAGCGGGGAGGGAGCTCCTACAATGAGCAGTTCTTC	NA	TRBV4-1	TRBJ2-1	TRBD2
CAWSGGRMNTEAFF	TGTGCCTGGAGTGGTGGCAGAATGAACACTGAAGCTTTCTTT	NA	TRBV30	TRBJ1-1	NA
CAWRAKSVNYGYTF	TGTGCCTGGAGAGCGAAATCAGTTAACTATGGCTACACCTTC	NA	TRBV30	TRBJ1-2	NA
CASSGQGSYEQYF	TGTGCCAGTAGTGGACAGGGTTCCTACGAGCAGTACTTC	NA	TRBV19	TRBJ2-7	TRBD1
CASSRGSDTEAFF	TGTGCCAGCAGTAGGGGTTCGGACACTGAAGCTTTCTTT	NA	TRBV6-5	TRBJ1-1	NA
CASGLAPDTNTEAFF	TGTGCTAGTGGTTTGGCCCCGGACACTAACACTGAAGCTTTCTTT	once	TRBV12-5	TRBJ1-1	NA
CASSLDLDSGLSPLHF	TGTGCCAGCAGCTTAGATTTGGACAGCGGCCTATCACCCCTCCACTTT	NA	TRBV7-9	TRBJ1-6	NA
CASSPSVRTGISGNTIYF	TGTGCCAGCTCACCGAGTGTAAGGACAGGGATCTCTGGAAACACCATATATTTT	NA	TRBV18	TRBJ1-3	TRBD1
CASSSQQGGTEAFF	TGTGCCAGCAGCTCCCAACAGGGGGGGACTGAAGCTTTCTTT	NA	TRBV7-9	TRBJ1-1	TRBD1
CASSLGALLDQPQHF	TGTGCCAGCAGCCTGGGGGCTCTCCTGGATCAGCCCCAGCATTTT	NA	TRBV9	TRBJ1-5	NA
CASSPLHEQYF	TGTGCCAGCAGCCCCCTCCACGAGCAGTACTTC	NA	TRBV6-6	TRBJ2-7	NA
CASSPLSGSTNEKLFF	TGTGCCAGCTCACCGTTGTCAGGATCTACTAATGAAAAACTGTTTTTT	NA	TRBV18	TRBJ1-4	NA
CASSWQGAREEKLFF	TGTGCCAGCAGCTGGCAGGGGGCGCGGGAAGAAAAACTGTTTTTT	once	TRBV7-2	TRBJ1-4	TRBD1
CASSYGLAGGFETQYF	TGTGCCAGCAGTTACGGCCTAGCGGGGGGGTTTGAGACCCAGTACTTC	NA	TRBV6-6	TRBJ2-5	TRBD2
CASSGLGAGLWYF	TGTGCCAGCAGTGGACTAGGGGCGGGACTATGGTACTTC	NA	TRBV6-2/TRBV6-3	TRBJ2-5	TRBD2
CASSRGIYTGELFF	TGTGCCAGCAGCCGCGGGATATACACCGGGGAGCTGTTTTTT	NA	TRBV7-8	TRBJ2-2	NA
CASSNSGGPGEQYF	TGTGCCAGCAGCAATAGCGGGGGGCCTGGCGAGCAGTACTTC	NA	TRBV11-1	TRBJ2-7	TRBD2
CASSRRGETQYF	TGTGCCAGCAGCCGGAGGGGGGAGACCCAGTACTTC	NA	TRBV27	TRBJ2-5	NA
CAWSVGTVNQPQHF	TGTGCCTGGAGTGTAGGTACAGTCAATCAGCCCCAGCATTTT	NA	TRBV30	TRBJ1-5	NA
CSVTPRGKNTEAFF	TGCAGCGTGACTCCGAGGGGCAAGAACACTGAAGCTTTCTTT	once	TRBV29-1	TRBJ1-1	NA
CAWARWAGPNEKLFF	TGTGCCTGGGCCCGTTGGGCAGGACCTAATGAAAAACTGTTTTTT	NA	TRBV30	TRBJ1-4	NA
CSVGPRGSTDTQYF	TGCAGCGTTGGACCGCGGGGAAGCACAGATACGCAGTATTTT	NA	TRBV29-1	TRBJ2-3	NA
CASSPLPGVAEQYF	TGTGCCAGCAGTCCCCTTCCGGGGGTCGCCGAGCAGTACTTC	NA	TRBV6-6	TRBJ2-7	NA
CASTLQSVTNTEAFF	TGTGCCAGCACCCTTCAGTCAGTTACGAACACTGAAGCTTTCTTT	NA	TRBV5-4	TRBJ1-1	NA
CASRLTGALEGYTF	TGCGCCAGCAGACTTACAGGGGCCCTAGAGGGCTACACCTTC	once	TRBV5-1	TRBJ1-2	TRBD1
CATSKNAGNTIYF	TGTGCCACCAGTAAGAACGCCGGAAACACCATATATTTT	once	TRBV24-1	TRBJ1-3	NA